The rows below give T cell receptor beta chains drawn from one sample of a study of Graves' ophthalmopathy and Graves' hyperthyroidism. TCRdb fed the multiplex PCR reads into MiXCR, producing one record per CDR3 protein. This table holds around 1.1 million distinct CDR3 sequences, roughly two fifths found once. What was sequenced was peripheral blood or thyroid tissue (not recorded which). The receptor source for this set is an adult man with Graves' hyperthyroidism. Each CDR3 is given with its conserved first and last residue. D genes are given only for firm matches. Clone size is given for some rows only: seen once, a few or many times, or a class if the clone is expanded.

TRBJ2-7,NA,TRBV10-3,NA,TGTGCCAGCAGAGACCTGGGGGGTGTCTCCTACGAGCAGTACTTC,CASRDLGGVSYEQYF
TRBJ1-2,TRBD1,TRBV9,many,TGTGCCAGCAGCGTAGGCTCAGGGGGACTGGCTAACTATGGCTACACCTTC,CASSVGSGGLANYGYTF
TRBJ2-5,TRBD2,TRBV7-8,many,TGTGCCAGCAGCACAACTAGCGGCCAAGAGACCCAGTACTTC,CASSTTSGQETQYF
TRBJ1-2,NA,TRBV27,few,TGTGCCAGCACCGCCGCGGGTGATTATGGCTACACCTTC,CASTAAGDYGYTF
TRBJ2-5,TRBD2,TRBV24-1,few,TGTGCCACCAGTGACCACACCCTAGCGGGAGAGACCCAGTACTTC,CATSDHTLAGETQYF
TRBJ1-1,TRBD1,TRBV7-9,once,TGTGCCAGCAGCTCCGGACAGGGGGCTCTGGCCAACACTGAAGCTTTCTTT,CASSSGQGALANTEAFF
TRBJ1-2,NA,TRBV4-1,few,TGCGCCAGCAGCCAAGATAGAAGGGGTGGCTACACCTTC,CASSQDRRGGYTF
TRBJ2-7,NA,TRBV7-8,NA,TGTGCCAGCAGCCCCCACGCGGAGTACTTC,CASSPHAEYF
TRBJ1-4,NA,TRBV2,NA,TGTGCCAGCAGTGAAGCGCTAGCCGCTACGGGAACCTTGAATGAAAAACTGTTTTTT,CASSEALAATGTLNEKLFF
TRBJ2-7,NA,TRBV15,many,TGTGCCACCAGCAGAGAGGGCGGAATCTACGAGCAGTACTTC,CATSREGGIYEQYF
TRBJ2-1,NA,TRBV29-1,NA,TGCAGCGTCGGCCGGTACTACAATGAGCAGTTCTTC,CSVGRYYNEQFF
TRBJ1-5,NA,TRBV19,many,TGTGCCAGTAACCCCCGGTTGGGTGGAGGTCAGCCCCAGCATTTT,CASNPRLGGGQPQHF
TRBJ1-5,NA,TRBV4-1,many,TGCGCCAGCAGCCAAGAGTCAGGGCCAAATCAGCCCCAGCATTTT,CASSQESGPNQPQHF
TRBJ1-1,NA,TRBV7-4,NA,TGTGCCAGCAGTGGGGGACGAGAGAACACTGAAGCTTTCTTT,CASSGGRENTEAFF
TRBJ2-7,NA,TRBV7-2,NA,TGTGCCAGCAGTGAAGCGAGGAACGAGCAGTACTTC,CASSEARNEQYF
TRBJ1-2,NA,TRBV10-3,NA,TGTGCCATCAGTGAGGGGGAGGACTATGGCTACACCTTC,CAISEGEDYGYTF
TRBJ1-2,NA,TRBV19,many,TGTGCCACCTTGGGACCGTCCGAAGCTAACTATGGCTACACCTTC,CATLGPSEANYGYTF
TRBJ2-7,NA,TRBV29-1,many,TGCAGCGTTGAAGATGCCGGGCCCCTGGAGGGCTACGAGCAGTACTTC,CSVEDAGPLEGYEQYF
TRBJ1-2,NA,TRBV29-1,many,TGCAGCGTTGTTCCGGGGCGAGACTATGGCTACACCTTC,CSVVPGRDYGYTF
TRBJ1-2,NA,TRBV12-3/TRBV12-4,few,TGTGCCAGCAGCCCAGACCCAGACTATGGCTACACCTTC,CASSPDPDYGYTF
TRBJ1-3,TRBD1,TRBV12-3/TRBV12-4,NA,TGTGCCAGCATACTCCTCTCCGGGACAGAACTTTTCTCTGGAAACACCATATATTTT,CASILLSGTELFSGNTIYF
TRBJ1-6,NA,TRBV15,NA,TGTGCCACCGAGAGGGACGGGTATAATTCACCCCTCCACTTT,CATERDGYNSPLHF
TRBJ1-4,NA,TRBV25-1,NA,TGTGCCAGCAGTGAATACTCCTCTAGTGCAACTAGTGAAAAACTGTTTTTT,CASSEYSSSATSEKLFF
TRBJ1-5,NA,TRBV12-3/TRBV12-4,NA,TGTGCCAGCAGTGAGGGGGTAAACAATCGGCCCCAGCATTTT,CASSEGVNNRPQHF
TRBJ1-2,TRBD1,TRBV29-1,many,TGCAGCGTAAACACCGGGACAGGGGGCGACTATGGCTACACCTTC,CSVNTGTGGDYGYTF
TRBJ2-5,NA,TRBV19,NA,TGTGCCAGTAGTATTCTGGCGACCCAAGAGACCCAGTACTTC,CASSILATQETQYF
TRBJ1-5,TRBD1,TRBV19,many,TGTGCCAGTAGTGTGGGACAGGGGAGTTTTCAGCCCCAGCATTTT,CASSVGQGSFQPQHF
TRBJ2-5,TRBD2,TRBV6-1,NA,TGTGCCACCGAGGGACTACCCCAAGAGACCCAGTACTTC,CATEGLPQETQYF
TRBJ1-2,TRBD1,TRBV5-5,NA,TGTGCCAGCAGCTGGGGACAGGGGACTTCGCGCTACACCTTC,CASSWGQGTSRYTF
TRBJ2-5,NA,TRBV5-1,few,TGCGCCAGCAGCCCCTGGTCGTCCGGCAGGGGGGGAGAGACCCAGTACTTC,CASSPWSSGRGGETQYF
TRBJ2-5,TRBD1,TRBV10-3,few,TGTGCCAGCAGAGGCAACAGGGGCCCCCAAGAGACCCAGTACTTC,CASRGNRGPQETQYF
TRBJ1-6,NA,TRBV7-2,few,TGTGCCAGCAGCTTACCCCGGGGGTCACCCCTCCACTTT,CASSLPRGSPLHF
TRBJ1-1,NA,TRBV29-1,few,TGCAGCGTTCCCCATCAGGGATCTGAAGCTTTCTTT,CSVPHQGSEAFF
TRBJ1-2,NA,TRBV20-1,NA,TGCAGTGCTAGAGATTTACAGAGGCAGTTACGCTATGGCTACACCTTC,CSARDLQRQLRYGYTF
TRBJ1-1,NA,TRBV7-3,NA,TGTGCCGGACAAGTGAACACTGAAGCTTTCTTT,CAGQVNTEAFF